These 7 T cell receptor beta chains originate from one sample sequenced in a study of blood T cells in healthy people across ages. Alongside a J-beta primer mix, a sample-barcoded 5' primer served in a second PCR lasting 7 to 11 cycles. TCRdb used MiXCR to reprocess the 5' RACE reads, holding one entry per CDR3 protein. Counted here are 270,000 or so distinct CDR3 sequences, roughly 27% occurring once; the ten biggest clones make up around 30%. Source material: blood. The receptors originated from a woman in her 70s in good health.

This clonotype was counted ten times or more. J is TRBJ2-5 and V is TRBV6-1, with 12 bases fitting TRBD1. Near its end, the DNA agrees better with TRBJ2-7, so the J call may be wrong. The CDR3 is made up of 16 amino acids. Germline V gene data show CDR1 as MNHNS and CDR2 as SASEGT. In DNA, the CDR3 is TGTGCCAGCAGACACGGGACAGGGGGCGGCATGTACGAGCAGTACTTC. It yields the protein CASRHGTGGGMYEQYF.

The rearrangement links TRBV7-8 to TRBJ2-7; D is unclear. Trimming removed 2 bases at V and 1 base at J, with 12 bases between. This CDR3 region has 15 residues. CDR1 SGHVS and CDR2 FQNEAQ come from the germline V gene. The CDR3 spells CASSLQAGQSYEQYF. DNA for the CDR3: TGTGCCAGCAGCTTACAAGCCGGGCAGTCCTACGAGCAGTACTTC.

The chain has TRBV29-1 and TRBJ2-3, with TRBD2 matching 10 bases. Germline V CDR1 and CDR2: SQVTM, ANQGSEA. The CDR3 length is 17 residues. V lost 1 base, J lost 2 bases, and 9 bases stayed unmatched. The CDR3 is CSVEVQREGLFTDTQYF. The CDR3 DNA reads as TGCAGCGTTGAAGTCCAGCGGGAGGGTCTTTTCACAGATACGCAGTATTTT.

Regarding this clonotype: One end of the junction is discordant with germline, which a read error may explain. The rearrangement uses TRBV7-6 and TRBJ2-1; 11 bases fit TRBD1. The last part of the DNA fits TRBJ2-7 better; the J call may be wrong. Germline V gene data show CDR1 as SGHVS and CDR2 as FNYEAQ. The CDR3 length is 13 residues. The CDR3 loop reads CANSRDRGYEQYF. The CDR3 nucleotides read TGTGCCAACAGCCGGGACAGGGGGTACGAGCAGTACTTC.

This clonotype turned up a few times. J is TRBJ2-1 and V is TRBV6-2 or TRBV6-3; D gene uncertain. Germline V gene data show CDR1 as MNHEY and CDR2 as SVGEGT. The CDR3 has 16 amino acids. Trimming left V 2 bases short and J 8 bases short, with 19 bases between. The CDR3 sequence is CASSYPLTMGFDEQFF. CDR3 DNA: TGTGCCAGCAGTTACCCATTGACCATGGGGTTCGATGAGCAGTTCTTC.

The table lists this clonotype with a few counts. The CDR3 DNA reads as TGCGCCAGCAGCTTGATTAGCGGGGAAGATACGCAGTATTTT. Protein sequence: CASSLISGEDTQYF. The chain couples TRBV5-1 to TRBJ2-3; 8 bases map to TRBD2. The CDR3 spans 14 residues. Germline V gene data show CDR1 as SGHRS and CDR2 as YFSETQ. The trim removed 1 base at V and 5 bases at J, leaving 3 bases unmatched.

The chain recombines TRBV12-3 or TRBV12-4 with TRBJ2-3, with 10 positions matching TRBD2. The J segment lost 4 bases and the V segment lost 3 bases, leaving 4 bases of the junction unmatched. The CDR3 runs to 15 residues. Written as DNA, the CDR3 is TGTGCCAGCAGTTTCCAAGCGGGAGGGTCAGATACGCAGTATTTT. This encodes CASSFQAGGSDTQYF.